The rows below give T cell receptor beta chains drawn from one sample of a study of T cells in Graves' hyperthyroidism and ophthalmopathy. A single record per CDR3 protein comes from TCRdb applying MiXCR to the multiplex PCR reads. The sample records 700,000 to 950,000 distinct CDR3 sequences, roughly a third being singletons. The specimen sequenced was blood. These receptors were obtained from a woman between 40 and 50 years old with Graves' hyperthyroidism. CDR3s include the opening cysteine and the closing phenylalanine or tryptophan. The order of the fields is J gene, V gene, CDR3 protein.

TRBJ2-7 TRBV15 CATSSLGRTYEQHF
TRBJ1-1 TRBV12-3/TRBV12-4 CASSWTSDTEAFF
TRBJ2-7 TRBV9 CASSAGDGQYF
TRBJ2-7 TRBV28 CASSLPGTGGHEQYF
TRBJ2-5 TRBV2 CASSFQGDRLETQYF
TRBJ1-5 TRBV12-3/TRBV12-4 CASSRQGRREAQHF
TRBJ2-5 TRBV25-1 CASSEYGSASVAYQETQYF
TRBJ1-1 TRBV11-2 CASSQEPLNMGSLAFF
TRBJ2-7 TRBV29-1 CSVGSPSGQVYEQYF
TRBJ1-1 TRBV7-7 CARVVGAPTEAFF
TRBJ1-1 TRBV19 CASRPRRGDSGGAEAFF
TRBJ1-1 TRBV10-3 CASSPGDWGTEAFF
TRBJ1-5 TRBV20-1 CSATVSFLPNQPQHF
TRBJ1-2 TRBV10-3 CAIRAMAGYTF
TRBJ1-2 TRBV29-1 CSVQPSGQGVNYGYTF
TRBJ1-2 TRBV6-6 CASSEIRSGYGYTF
TRBJ2-7 TRBV10-3 CAISERDRSYEQYF
TRBJ1-1 TRBV5-1 CASRWDTEAFF
TRBJ1-2 TRBV24-1 CAIPPARPWDTPCF
TRBJ2-7 TRBV12-3/TRBV12-4 CASRSGQETYEQYF
TRBJ2-2 TRBV10-2 CASRSGSTGELFF
TRBJ1-5 TRBV7-2 CASSLHPDSNQPQHF
TRBJ2-7 TRBV29-1 CSVIGTGQYF
TRBJ1-6 TRBV4-3 CASSQDLGTPVPLHF
TRBJ2-2 TRBV19 CASTNGYTGELFF
TRBJ1-1 TRBV7-9 CASSPIPKITEAFF
TRBJ2-5 TRBV29-1 CSVGGQGQETQYF
TRBJ1-6 TRBV2 CATTGVHNSPLHF
TRBJ1-2 TRBV2 CASSPTGEGPYGYTF
TRBJ1-2 TRBV12-3/TRBV12-4 CASSFPGREGYTF
TRBJ1-4 TRBV29-1 CSVELQGPPGEKLFF
TRBJ1-2 TRBV5-1 CASSEQGAGTGDYGYTF
TRBJ2-3 TRBV7-8 CASSLRAGGSDTQYF
TRBJ2-3 TRBV10-3 CAISGTSGGARDTQYF
TRBJ1-2 TRBV29-1 CSVWELYGYTF